The 13 T cell receptor beta chains below all came from one sample that was sequenced in a study of blood T cell repertoires in COVID-19. The method was immunoSEQ multiplex PCR; TCRdb's version includes in-frame clones alone and lacks a portion of them. The sample has approximately 30,000 clones, approximately 88% seen once. The sample consisted of peripheral blood. The receptors here all came from a human donor in a cohort sampled during active COVID-19.

The J gene is TRBJ1-2, the V gene TRBV30, with 9 bases lining up with TRBD1. This CDR3 spans 15 amino acids. J was trimmed by 4 bases and V by 3 bases; bases with no gene match: 9. Germline-derived CDR1 and CDR2 are GTSNPN and SVGIG (reference sequence). CDR3 sequence reads: CAWRGSGQGTYGYTF. For the CDR3, the DNA is TGTGCCTGGAGGGGATCGGGACAGGGAACCTATGGCTACACCTTC.

The J gene is TRBJ2-2, the V gene TRBV10-3; the match to TRBD2 covers 11 bases. The V gene end was trimmed by 10 bases and the J gene end by 7 bases; junction bases not matched to a gene: 11. CDR3 size: 15 residues. Germline V lookup: CDR1 ENHRY, CDR2 SYGVKD. The CDR3 DNA is TGTGCCACCTACCATAGCGGGGGGGCTAACGGGGAGCTGTTTTTT. Translation gives CATYHSGGANGELFF.

The rearrangement links TRBV11-2 to TRBJ2-7; 8 bases fit TRBD1. In germline, CDR1 is SGHAT, CDR2 FQNNGV. The CDR3 has 13 amino acids. V trimming: 5 bases; J trimming: 6 bases; junction bases outside the gene matches: 6. In DNA, the CDR3 is TGTGCCAGCAGCAAACTCGACAGGGGCGAGCAGTACTTC. This translates into CASSKLDRGEQYF.

This chain links TRBV7-2 with TRBJ1-5, with a possible D match to TRBD1 (5 bases). The germline V gene has CDR1 SGHTA and CDR2 FQGNSA. Trimming took off 10 bases at V and 6 bases at J, with 13 bases between the two ends. This CDR3 has 12 residues. CDR3 in amino acids: CAIGDSPQPQHF. The CDR3 region has the DNA TGTGCCATCGGAGACAGTCCTCAGCCCCAGCATTTT.

This sequence joins TRBV19 and TRBJ2-3, with a weak D call TRBD2 (7 bases). V lost 6 bases and J lost 4, with 20 bases in between. This CDR3 comprises 16 residues. The germline V gene encodes CDR1 LNHDA and CDR2 SQIVND (reference sequence). CDR3 sequence reads: CASSQRGGQSPDTQYF. CDR3 coding DNA: TGTGCCAGTAGCCAACGCGGGGGCCAAAGCCCAGATACGCAGTATTTT.

As DNA, the CDR3 is TGTGCCACCAGCAGAGGTACAGGGGGCGCCTCTGGGGCCAACGTCCTGACTTTC. Translating gives CATSRGTGGASGANVLTF. V usage is TRBV15 and J usage is TRBJ2-6; TRBD1 agrees at 9 bases. Per germline, CDR1 LNHNV and CDR2 YYDKDF (reference sequence). The ends lost 1 base at V and 0 bases at J; junction bases unmatched: 4. The CDR3 runs 18 residues.

This clone was counted only a few times. The chain is built from TRBV11-1 and TRBJ2-1; D perhaps matches TRBD2 (6 bases). This CDR3 spans 15 amino acids. Trimming left V 3 bases short and J 6 bases short, with 15 bases between. Per the germline V gene, CDR1 is SGHAT and CDR2 is FQDESV (reference sequence). The CDR3 protein is CASSFRRGGRNEQFF. The CDR3 region has the DNA TGTGCCAGCAGCTTCCGTAGGGGAGGCCGCAATGAGCAGTTCTTC.

V usage is TRBV19 and J usage is TRBJ2-1; 9 bases agree with TRBD1. The germline CDR1 and CDR2 sequences are LNHDA and SQIVND (reference sequence). Unmatched junction bases numbered 5, after V lost 5 bases and J lost 9 bases. The CDR3 extends over 13 amino acids. The CDR3 bases are TGTGCCAGTAGTGGGACAGGGAGAAGTGAGCAGTTCTTC. It yields the protein CASSGTGRSEQFF.

V usage is TRBV6-5 and J usage is TRBJ2-5; D possibly corresponds to TRBD1 (7 bases). CDR3 size: 14 residues. V was trimmed by 5 bases and J by 3 bases, leaving 13 bases between them. Germline V CDR1 and CDR2: MNHEY, SVGAGI. The DNA for the CDR3 is TGTGCCAGCAGTACTCAGGGGGGAAAAGAGACCCAGTACTTC. Its protein is CASSTQGGKETQYF.

This clone was seen a few times. J is TRBJ2-2 and V is TRBV19, with a weak D call TRBD1 (5 bases). The length of the CDR3 is 13 residues. Trimming pared 5 bases from V and 6 bases from J, leaving 10 bases between. Germline values: CDR1 LNHDA, CDR2 SQIVND (reference sequence). The CDR3 DNA follows: TGTGCCAGTAGTTCCCAAGGGGCCGGGGAGCTGTTTTTT. It translates to CASSSQGAGELFF.

This sequence joins TRBV18 and TRBJ2-7; tentative D call: TRBD2 (6 bases). Trimming pared 4 bases from V and 6 bases from J, leaving 13 bases between. Germline V gives CDR1 KGHSH, CDR2 LQKENI. The CDR3 has 13 amino acids. DNA for the CDR3: TGTGCCAGCTCACGGGGGTCCGGGGGCGAGCAGTACTTC. It translates to CASSRGSGGEQYF.

The V call is TRBV10-3, the J call TRBJ2-7; tentatively, D is TRBD1 (6 bases). The CDR3 has 12 residues. Germline CDR1 and CDR2: ENHRY and SYGVKD. V was clipped by 4 bases and J by 4 bases, with 8 bases between them. CDR3 amino acids: CAISGGQYEQYF. The CDR3, as DNA: TGTGCCATCAGTGGGGGGCAGTACGAGCAGTACTTC.

V usage is TRBV11-3 and J usage is TRBJ1-6; no reliable D call. V dropped 0 bases and J dropped 9 bases, with 6 bases sitting between them. Germline values: CDR1 SGHNT, CDR2 YENEEA. The CDR3 spans 13 residues. CDR3 nucleotides: TGTGCCAGCAGCTTAGAGCGGGGTTCACCCCTCCACTTT. Amino acid sequence: CASSLERGSPLHF.